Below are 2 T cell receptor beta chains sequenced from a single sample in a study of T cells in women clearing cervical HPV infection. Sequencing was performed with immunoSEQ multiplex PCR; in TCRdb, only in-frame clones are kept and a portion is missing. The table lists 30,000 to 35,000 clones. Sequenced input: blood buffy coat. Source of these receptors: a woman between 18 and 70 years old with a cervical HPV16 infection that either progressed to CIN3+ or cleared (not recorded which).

The CDR3 protein is CASSAAGTSGGQETQYF. Partial CDR3 DNA: TGTGCCAGCAGTGCTGCGGGGACTAGCGGGGGTCAAGAGACG. V usage is TRBV2 and J usage is TRBJ2-3; the match to TRBD2 covers 14 bases. Read coverage stops 3 residues before the CDR3 terminus; the germline J gene supplies the remainder. The CDR3 has 17 amino acids. CDR1 SNHLY and CDR2 FYNNEI come from the germline V gene.

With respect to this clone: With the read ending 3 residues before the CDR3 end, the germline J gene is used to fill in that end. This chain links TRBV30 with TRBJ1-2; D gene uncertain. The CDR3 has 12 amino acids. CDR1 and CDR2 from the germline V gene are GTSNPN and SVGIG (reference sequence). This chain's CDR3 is CAWNGGPLDYTF. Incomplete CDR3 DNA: TGTGCCTGGAATGGAGGGCCCTTGGAC.